This entry lists 6 T cell receptor beta chains sequenced from one sample in a study of blood T cell repertoires in COVID-19. The protocol was immunoSEQ multiplex PCR, while the TCRdb copy is restricted to in-frame clones and leaves out a portion. The sample consists of approximately 210,000 clones, 65% to 85% of them appearing once. The material sequenced was peripheral blood. The receptors stem from a woman in her forties or fifties with acute or convalescent COVID-19.

The genes are TRBV27 and TRBJ2-3; 7 bases align to TRBD2. CDR1 is MNHEY, CDR2 SMNVEV, per germline (reference sequence). This CDR3 has 17 residues. The V and J ends lost 1 base and 0 bases, in that order; junction bases with no gene match: 7. The CDR3 protein is CASSLLGSGASTDTQYF. CDR3 nucleotides: TGTGCCAGCAGTTTATTGGGGAGCGGGGCTAGCACAGATACGCAGTATTTT.

In nucleotides, the CDR3 is TGTGCCAGCAGTCCTTTCGGACTAGTAAAAGAGACCCAGTACTTC. Translation: CASSPFGLVKETQYF. J is TRBJ2-5 and V is TRBV27; 7 nucleotides line up with TRBD2. The CDR3 extends over 15 amino acids. Germline V CDR1 and CDR2: MNHEY, SMNVEV (reference sequence). The ends lost 5 bases at V and 3 bases at J; junction bases unmatched: 9.

CDR3 region: CSVEGQGARGYTF. CDR3 DNA sequence: TGCAGCGTTGAAGGCCAGGGGGCCAGGGGCTACACCTTC. The chain has TRBV29-1 and TRBJ1-2, with 8 bases identical to TRBD1. The V segment lost 1 base and the J segment 8 bases; nucleotides outside the gene matches: 6. The germline CDR1 and CDR2 sequences are SQVTM and ANQGSEA. This CDR3 contains 13 residues.

The chain combines TRBV6-5 with TRBJ2-7; 8 nucleotides agree with TRBD2. After removal of 5 bases from V and 4 bases from J, the junction contained 10 bases not matched to a gene. The CDR3 consists of 15 residues. CDR1 and CDR2 from the germline V gene are MNHEY and SVGAGI. CDR3 nucleotide sequence: TGTGCCAGCAGTCGCGCCGGGACTAGTGCGTACGAGCAGTACTTC. Translating it yields CASSRAGTSAYEQYF.

The rearrangement links TRBV10-1 to TRBJ2-7, with 8 bases identical to TRBD1. Germline V gives CDR1 WNHNN, CDR2 SYGVQD (reference sequence). This CDR3 is 15 amino acids long. The junction had 8 bases not matched to a gene; V was cut back by 2 bases and J by 5 bases. In nucleotides, the CDR3 is TGCGCCAGCAGTGAGGCCGGACAGGGTGGAGACGAGCAGTACTTC. Translating gives CASSEAGQGGDEQYF.

The chain couples TRBV11-2 to TRBJ2-3, with 9 bases fitting TRBD2. The CDR3 covers 17 residues. Per germline, CDR1 SGHAT and CDR2 FQNNGV. The trim removed 5 bases at V and 1 base at J, leaving 10 bases unmatched. CDR3 region: CASSPWREGRGTDTQYF. As DNA, the CDR3 is TGTGCCAGCAGCCCCTGGCGGGAGGGCCGGGGCACAGATACGCAGTATTTT.